Each of the 29 T cell receptor beta chains below was sequenced from the same sample in a study of blood T cells in healthy people across ages. For the second PCR, which ran for about 6 to 12 cycles, a sample-barcoded 5' primer and a J-beta primer mix were used. In TCRdb, the 5' RACE reads were re-called with MiXCR into one record per CDR3 protein. The repertoire holds under 750,000 distinct CDR3 sequences, with roughly 48% as singletons. Sequenced: blood. These receptor sequences come from an elderly man in good health.

This chain connects TRBV20-1 to TRBJ2-7; TRBD1 matches 8 bases. Germline-derived CDR1 and CDR2 are DFQATT and SNEGSKA (reference sequence). The V and J ends lost 6 bases and 3 bases, in that order; junction bases with no gene match: 4. The CDR3 is 12 residues long. This chain's CDR3 is CSAGQANYEQYF. Here the CDR3 DNA reads TGCAGTGCGGGACAGGCGAACTACGAGCAGTACTTC.

The V gene is TRBV2, the J gene TRBJ1-5; D ambiguous. Germline V lookup: CDR1 SNHLY, CDR2 FYNNEI. The germline V and J ends were trimmed by 4 bases and 2 bases, with 12 bases remaining between them. CDR3 length equals 15 residues. DNA for the CDR3: TGTGCCAGCAGTGGCCAGGCCCTAGGCAATCAGCCCCAGCATTTT. Protein: CASSGQALGNQPQHF.

This clonotype was seen more than once but under ten times. This chain connects TRBV7-2 to TRBJ2-3, with 12 positions matching TRBD2. V was clipped by 4 bases and J by 6 bases; unmatched bases: 8. The CDR3 contains 16 residues. CDR1 and CDR2 from the germline V gene are SGHTA and FQGNSA. The CDR3: CASSYPASGRADTQYF. CDR3 DNA sequence: TGTGCCAGCAGCTACCCCGCTAGCGGGAGGGCGGATACGCAGTATTTT.

In DNA form, the CDR3 reads TGTGCCAGCTCAGCCGACTTTAATACAGAGACCCAGTACTTC. This sequence encodes CASSADFNTETQYF. The chain carries TRBV18 and TRBJ2-5; no reliable D call. This CDR3 is 14 amino acids long. Germline V gene lookup returns CDR1 KGHSH and CDR2 LQKENI. V was clipped by 5 bases and J by 4 bases, with 14 bases between them.

This clonotype was detected only a few times. The chain couples TRBV27 to TRBJ1-6; D possibly corresponds to TRBD1 (5 bases). The V gene's germline CDR1 is MNHEY and CDR2 SMNVEV (reference sequence). Trimming removed 0 bases at V and 8 bases at J, with 11 bases between. There are 15 residues in the CDR3. The CDR3: CASSLSGTNYSPLHF. The CDR3 coding sequence is TGTGCCAGCAGTTTATCCGGGACGAATTATTCACCCCTCCACTTT.

This clonotype was found a few times. The genes are TRBV5-6 and TRBJ1-4, with 9 nucleotides matching TRBD1. The germline V gene has CDR1 SGHDT and CDR2 YYEEEE. CDR3 length equals 14 residues. The trim removed 4 bases at V and 8 bases at J, leaving 6 bases unmatched. The DNA for the CDR3 is TGTGCCAGCAGCACGGACAGGGGAGTAGAAAAACTGTTTTTT. It codes for CASSTDRGVEKLFF.

This clonotype has just a few counts. V gene TRBV2 combines with J gene TRBJ1-2, with D possibly TRBD1 on 6 matching bases. Deletions cut 5 bases from V and 4 bases from J, with 14 bases between. Germline V gene sequence: CDR1 SNHLY, CDR2 FYNNEI. The CDR3 extends over 14 amino acids. This CDR3 is CASSKGHLTYGYTF. The CDR3 region has the DNA TGTGCCAGCAGTAAGGGACATCTAACCTATGGCTACACCTTC.

In this sample, this clonotype turned up once. This chain joins TRBV6-5 and TRBJ1-1, with D possibly matching TRBD1 (5 bases). This CDR3 is built from 14 residues. V shed 5 bases and J shed 4 bases, with 14 bases lying between them. The V gene's germline CDR1 is MNHEY and CDR2 SVGAGI. CDR3 in amino acids: CASSGREGSTEAFF. As DNA, the CDR3 is TGTGCCAGCAGTGGCCGGGAGGGGAGCACTGAAGCTTTCTTT.

The rearrangement links TRBV7-2 to TRBJ2-1, with D possibly matching TRBD2 (6 bases). The V gene's germline CDR1 is SGHTA and CDR2 FQGNSA. The CDR3 has 12 amino acids. The V end was cut by 8 bases, the J end by 9 bases, with 14 bases between. Here the CDR3 DNA reads TGTGCCAGCGGCGGGCTAGCGACTGAGCAGTTCTTC. Protein: CASGGLATEQFF.

This chain links TRBV3-1 with TRBJ1-1; D is uncertain. The germline CDR1 and CDR2 sequences are LGHDT and YNNKEL (reference sequence). V shed 2 bases and J shed 4 bases, with 11 bases lying between them. The CDR3 runs to 14 residues. The CDR3 loop is CASSQWVSGTEAFF. The CDR3 DNA reads TGTGCCAGCAGCCAATGGGTCTCCGGCACTGAAGCTTTCTTT.

The J gene is TRBJ1-2, the V gene TRBV12-3 or TRBV12-4; 7 bases line up with TRBD1. Germline trimming cut 6 bases from V and 6 bases from J; bases unmatched to any gene: 7. The CDR3 runs 13 residues. The DNA of the CDR3 is TGTGCCAGCAGCTTGACAGGGCTTAATGGCTACACCTTC. This codes for CASSLTGLNGYTF.

This clonotype was seen a handful of times. V and J are TRBV10-3 and TRBJ1-5; weak D call: TRBD1 (5 bases). This CDR3 contains 15 residues. The V gene's germline CDR1 is ENHRY and CDR2 SYGVKD. Trimming left V 3 bases short and J 6 bases short, with 15 bases between. This CDR3 is CAISDQAGGGQPQHF. The CDR3 DNA follows: TGTGCCATCAGTGATCAGGCCGGCGGGGGTCAGCCCCAGCATTTT.

This clonotype was seen many times. The chain couples TRBV29-1 to TRBJ2-5, with D unclear. CDR3 length: 12 residues. The germline V gene has CDR1 SQVTM and CDR2 ANQGSEA. V was trimmed by 4 bases and J by 2 bases, leaving 8 bases between them. The CDR3 DNA is TGCAGCGTTGGAGACGGACAAGAGACCCAGTACTTC. Protein product: CSVGDGQETQYF. The full variable domain, in which reference TRBV29-1 and TRBJ2-5 provide the parts outside the CDR3, is SAVISQKPSRDICQRGTSLTIQCQVDSQVTMMFWYRQQPGQSLTLIATANQGSEATYESGFVIDKFPISRPNLTFSTLTVSNMSPEDSSIYLCSVGDGQETQYFGPGTRLLVL.

The rearrangement uses TRBV28 and TRBJ2-5; TRBD1 matches at 8 bases. The end of the DNA fits TRBJ2-7 better, so the J call may be wrong. Germline CDR1 is MDHEN and CDR2 is SYDVKM. The CDR3 sequence is 14 residues long. CDR3 loop: CASSVPDRAYEQYF. CDR3 bases: TGTGCCAGCAGTGTCCCGGACAGGGCCTACGAGCAGTACTTC.

The chain combines TRBV27 with TRBJ2-1; 11 nucleotides match TRBD2. The germline gives CDR1 MNHEY, CDR2 SMNVEV (reference sequence). This CDR3 is built from 15 residues. V shed 3 bases, J shed 8 bases, and the junction held 6 bases outside the gene matches. The CDR3 DNA reads as TGTGCCAGCAGTTTCCGGACTAGCGGGTTCCATGAGCAGTTCTTC. This gives the protein CASSFRTSGFHEQFF.

This clonotype came up once. This chain joins TRBV20-1 and TRBJ1-1, with D possibly matching TRBD1 (6 bases). The germline CDR1 and CDR2 sequences are DFQATT and SNEGSKA (reference sequence). This CDR3 has 13 amino acids. V dropped 5 bases and J dropped 3 bases, with 13 bases sitting between them. The CDR3 region is CSAPTAGDTEAFF. CDR3 DNA sequence: TGCAGTGCTCCCACCGCAGGGGACACTGAAGCTTTCTTT.

CDR3 sequence: CASSLLTGTANSPLHF. Here the CDR3 DNA reads TGTGCCAGCAGCTTACTCACAGGAACAGCTAATTCACCCCTCCACTTT. The rearrangement links TRBV7-2 to TRBJ1-6, with D perhaps matching TRBD1 (5 bases). The length of the CDR3 is 16 residues. The V gene's germline CDR1 is SGHTA and CDR2 FQGNSA. V dropped 2 bases and J dropped 6 bases, with 14 bases sitting between them.

This clonotype showed up just a few times. This rearrangement joins TRBV4-3 to TRBJ2-5, with D perhaps assigned TRBD1 or TRBD2 (5 bases each). Germline lookup yields CDR1 LGHNA and CDR2 YSLEER. With 0 bases removed from V and 4 bases from J, the gap between germline ends came to 12 bases. The CDR3 has 15 amino acids. The CDR3, as DNA: TGCGCCAGCAGCCAAGAGTGGGGGACCGCAGAGACCCAGTACTTC. Translated: CASSQEWGTAETQYF.

There are a few counts of this clonotype. The chain joins TRBV28 to TRBJ2-1, with 7 bases matching TRBD2. With V trimmed by 2 bases and J by 9 bases, 4 bases remained unmatched. The CDR3 is 13 amino acids. The germline V gene has CDR1 MDHEN and CDR2 SYDVKM. The CDR3 DNA is TGTGCCAGCAGTTTAGCGGGAGCTGTTGAGCAGTTCTTC. Amino acid sequence: CASSLAGAVEQFF.

The V call is TRBV28, the J call TRBJ2-1, with 12 bases that match TRBD2. This CDR3 is 16 amino acids long. The germline V gene encodes CDR1 MDHEN and CDR2 SYDVKM. After removal of 2 bases from V and 8 bases from J, the junction contained 7 bases not matched to a gene. The CDR3: CASSLSLAGGPDEQFF. In nucleotides, the CDR3 is TGTGCCAGCAGTTTAAGTCTAGCGGGAGGGCCGGATGAGCAGTTCTTC.

This clonotype has only a few counts. The CDR3 is CASGPSISYNEQFF. CDR3 bases: TGTGCCAGCGGACCATCGATCAGCTACAATGAGCAGTTCTTC. The rearrangement joins TRBV7-9 to TRBJ2-1; D not resolved. CDR3 size: 14 residues. With 8 bases removed from V and 3 bases from J, the gap between germline ends came to 14 bases. In germline, CDR1 is SEHNR, CDR2 FQNEAQ (reference sequence).

V usage is TRBV30 and J usage is TRBJ2-7; D is unclear. Germline CDR1 reads GTSNPN; CDR2 reads SVGIG (reference sequence). The CDR3 totals 13 residues. The CDR3 DNA follows: TGTGCTTCGGACGCAGGTTCTTCCTACGAGCAGTACTTC. Its protein is CASDAGSSYEQYF.

This clonotype was seen only a few times. This chain joins TRBV7-2 and TRBJ2-3; weak D call: TRBD2 (5 bases). Trimming took 4 bases from V and 6 from J, leaving 17 bases between them. This CDR3 is built from 15 residues. The germline V gene has CDR1 SGHTA and CDR2 FQGNSA. The CDR3 DNA is TGTGCCAGCAGCTACACAGCGGTGTTAAAGGATACGCAGTATTTT. Its translation: CASSYTAVLKDTQYF.

The rearrangement uses TRBV20-1 and TRBJ2-7; 11 bases align to TRBD2. Trimming cost V 3 bases and J 0 bases; bases outside gene matches: 7. Per the germline V gene, CDR1 is DFQATT and CDR2 is SNEGSKA (reference sequence). This CDR3 has 16 amino acids. The CDR3 region is CSARATSGTNSYEQYF. The CDR3 coding sequence is TGCAGTGCTAGGGCGACTAGCGGGACGAACTCCTACGAGCAGTACTTC.

The chain employs TRBV6-1 and TRBJ2-1; TRBD1 matches at 9 bases. CDR3 size: 19 residues. Germline V CDR1 and CDR2: MNHNS, SASEGT. Trimming cost V 6 bases and J 4 bases; bases outside gene matches: 19. This CDR3 reads CASRAGTGFFEAQYNEQFF. The CDR3, as DNA: TGTGCCAGCAGGGCCGGGACAGGGTTCTTCGAAGCCCAATACAATGAGCAGTTCTTC.

The chain uses TRBV27 and TRBJ2-5; D is tentatively TRBD1 or TRBD2 (5 bases each). The CDR3 is 14 amino acids. Between the trimmed V and J ends, which lost 7 bases and 11 bases, there was a span of 23 bases. Germline V gene lookup returns CDR1 MNHEY and CDR2 SMNVEV (reference sequence). The CDR3 bases are TGTGCCAGCAAGGGGTCCCTTCCGGATTGGGAGCAGTACTTC. It codes for CASKGSLPDWEQYF.

This clonotype was detected only once. This chain uses TRBV24-1 with TRBJ1-5, with a tentative D call TRBD1 (5 bases). With 3 bases removed from V and 5 bases from J, the gap between germline ends came to 7 bases. Germline CDR1 is KGHDR and CDR2 is SFDVKD. There are 13 residues in the CDR3. For the CDR3, the DNA is TGTGCCACCAGTGATAGGGACTATCAGCCCCAGCATTTT. This gives the protein CATSDRDYQPQHF.

Turning to this clonotype: An end of the junction differs from the germline gene, which may be a read error. Here the CDR3 DNA reads TGCAGTGCTGGACCCACCTTAGCGGGAGGCACAGATGCGCAGTATTTT. Encoded protein: CSAGPTLAGGTDAQYF. The V call is TRBV20-1, the J call TRBJ2-3; 10 nucleotides match TRBD2. This CDR3 comprises 16 residues. Germline lookup yields CDR1 DFQATT and CDR2 SNEGSKA (reference sequence).

The chain has TRBV25-1 and TRBJ1-2, with a tentative D call TRBD1 (5 bases). From germline, CDR1 is MGHDK and CDR2 SYGVNS. This CDR3 spans 13 amino acids. Trimming took off 1 base at V and 8 bases at J, with 11 bases between the two ends. DNA for the CDR3: TGTGCCAGCAGTGAATTGGACATGGGGGGCTACACCTTC. It encodes CASSELDMGGYTF.